Below, one T cell receptor (beta chain) is given with its context. The data derive from a study of blood T cell repertoires in COVID-19. The data were produced by immunoSEQ multiplex PCR, yet TCRdb's version contains in-frame clones alone and is incomplete. Of about 220,000 clones in the sample, about 83% were seen once. The receptor was isolated from a woman in her thirties or forties who had been exposed to COVID-19. Sequencing was carried out using PBMCs or T cells enriched from blood (not recorded which).

The CDR3 bases are TGTGCCAGCAGCCAAGGCAACACCTACGAGCAGTACTTC. Its protein is CASSQGNTYEQYF. The gene calls are TRBV3-1 (or the pseudogene TRBV3-2) and TRBJ2-7; D not certain. The CDR3 has 13 residues. The germline CDR1 and CDR2 sequences are LGHDT and YNNKEL (reference sequence). Trimming cost V 1 base and J 2 bases, with 6 bases left between them.